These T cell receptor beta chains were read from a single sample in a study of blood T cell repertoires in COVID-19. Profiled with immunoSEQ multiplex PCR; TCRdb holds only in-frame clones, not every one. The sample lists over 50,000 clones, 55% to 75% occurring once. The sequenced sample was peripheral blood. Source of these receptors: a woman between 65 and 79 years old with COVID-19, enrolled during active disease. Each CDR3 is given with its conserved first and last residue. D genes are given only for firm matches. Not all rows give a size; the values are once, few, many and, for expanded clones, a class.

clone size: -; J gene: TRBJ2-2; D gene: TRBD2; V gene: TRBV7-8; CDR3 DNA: TGTGCCAGCAGCCCCACCGGACTAGCGCGTACCGGGGAGCTGTTTTTT; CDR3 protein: CASSPTGLARTGELFF
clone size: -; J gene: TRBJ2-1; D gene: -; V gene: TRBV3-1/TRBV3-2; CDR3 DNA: TGTGCCAGCAGCCACCGCAGGGAAACCTACAATGAGCAGTTCTTC; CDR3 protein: CASSHRRETYNEQFF
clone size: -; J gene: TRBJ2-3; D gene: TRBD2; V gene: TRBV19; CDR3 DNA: TGTGCCAGTAGTATCCCTGCGGGAGTATACGCAGATACGCAGTATTTT; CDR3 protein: CASSIPAGVYADTQYF
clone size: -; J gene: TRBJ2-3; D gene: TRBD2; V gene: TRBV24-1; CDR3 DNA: TGTGCCACCAGTGCCCAGCGGGAGGTCACAGATACGCAGTATTTT; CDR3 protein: CATSAQREVTDTQYF
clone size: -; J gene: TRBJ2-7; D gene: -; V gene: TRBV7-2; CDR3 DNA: TGTGCCAGCAGCTTAGCGCTGAGGGCTCTCGGGGACGAGCAGTACTTC; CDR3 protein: CASSLALRALGDEQYF
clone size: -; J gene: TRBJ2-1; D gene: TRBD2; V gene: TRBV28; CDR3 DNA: TGTGCCAGCAGCCCCGGGACTAGGGGCAATGAGCAGTTCTTC; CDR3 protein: CASSPGTRGNEQFF
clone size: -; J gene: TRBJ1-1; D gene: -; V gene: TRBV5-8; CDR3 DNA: TGTGCCAGCAGCTTAGGGGGTACCGCCGGCAATGAAAACGCTTTCTTT; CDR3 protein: CASSLGGTAGNENAFF
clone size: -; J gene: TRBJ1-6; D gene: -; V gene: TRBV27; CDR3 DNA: TGTGCCAGCAGTTTATCGGCGGTTGTCAGTTCACCCCTCCACTTT; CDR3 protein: CASSLSAVVSSPLHF
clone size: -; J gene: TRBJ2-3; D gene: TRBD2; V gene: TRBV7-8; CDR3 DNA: TGTGCCAGCAGCCGCCCCTCCCCCACTAGCGGGGGAACAGATACGCAGTATTTT; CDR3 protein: CASSRPSPTSGGTDTQYF
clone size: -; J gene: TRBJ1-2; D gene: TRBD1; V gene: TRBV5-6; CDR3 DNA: TGTGCCAGCAGCGTGGGACAGGGGAGAAACTATGGCTACACCTTC; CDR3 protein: CASSVGQGRNYGYTF
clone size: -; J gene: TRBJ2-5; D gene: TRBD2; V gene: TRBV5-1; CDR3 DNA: TGCGCCAGCAGCCCGGGACTAGACCAAGAGACCCAGTACTTC; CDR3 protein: CASSPGLDQETQYF
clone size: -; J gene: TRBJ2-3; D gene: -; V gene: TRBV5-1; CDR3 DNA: TGCGCCAGCAGCCCTAGCGTAGCAGATACGCAGTATTTT; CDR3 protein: CASSPSVADTQYF
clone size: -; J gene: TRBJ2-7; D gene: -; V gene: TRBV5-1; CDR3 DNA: TGCGCCAGCAGCTTGGAGCCCTACGAGCAGTACTTC; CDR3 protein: CASSLEPYEQYF
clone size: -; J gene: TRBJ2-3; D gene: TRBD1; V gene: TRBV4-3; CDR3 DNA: TGCGCCAGCTGCAGCTGGGACAGGTGCGGGGATACGCAGTATTTT; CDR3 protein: CASCSWDRCGDTQYF
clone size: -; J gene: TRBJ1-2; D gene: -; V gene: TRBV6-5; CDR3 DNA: TGTGCCAGCAGCCTCGGGGGAATCTATGGCTACACCTTC; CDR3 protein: CASSLGGIYGYTF
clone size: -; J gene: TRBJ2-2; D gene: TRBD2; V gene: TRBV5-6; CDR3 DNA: TGTGCCAGCAGCTTGGGGGCTAGCGGGAGACTCACCGGGGAGCTGTTTTTT; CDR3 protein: CASSLGASGRLTGELFF
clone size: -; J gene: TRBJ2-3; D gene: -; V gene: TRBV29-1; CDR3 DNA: TGCAGCGTTGTTCTTGGCCTCACAGATACGCAGTATTTT; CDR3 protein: CSVVLGLTDTQYF
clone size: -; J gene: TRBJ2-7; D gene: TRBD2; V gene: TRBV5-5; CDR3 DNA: TGTGCCAGCAGCTTGGGACTAGCGGGGCTCTACGAGCAGTACTTC; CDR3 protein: CASSLGLAGLYEQYF
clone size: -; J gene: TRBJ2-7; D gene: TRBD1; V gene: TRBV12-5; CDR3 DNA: TGTGCTAGTGGTGCGGGACAGGGGGCTCCCTACGAGCAGTACTTC; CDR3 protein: CASGAGQGAPYEQYF
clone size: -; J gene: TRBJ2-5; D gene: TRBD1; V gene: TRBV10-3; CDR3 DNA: TGTGCCATCAGTGAGTCCGGGACAGGGGAAGAGACCCAGTACTTC; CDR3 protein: CAISESGTGEETQYF
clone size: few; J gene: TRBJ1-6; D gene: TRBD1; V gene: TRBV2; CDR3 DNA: TGTGCCAGCAGAGAACAGGGGGTGAATTCACCCCTCCACTTT; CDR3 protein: CASREQGVNSPLHF
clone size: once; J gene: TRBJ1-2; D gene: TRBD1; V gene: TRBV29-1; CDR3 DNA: TGCAGCGCAAACGACAGGGCTAATAACTATGGCTACACCTTC; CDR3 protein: CSANDRANNYGYTF
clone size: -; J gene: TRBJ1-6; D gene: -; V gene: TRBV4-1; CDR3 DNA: TGCGCCAGCAGCCAAGATAGGAGTATTGGTTCACCCCTCCACTTT; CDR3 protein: CASSQDRSIGSPLHF
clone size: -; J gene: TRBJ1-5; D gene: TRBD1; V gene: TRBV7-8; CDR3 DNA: TGTGCCAGCAGCCCGGGACAGGGACTATATAGCAATCAGCCCCAGCATTTT; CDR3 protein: CASSPGQGLYSNQPQHF
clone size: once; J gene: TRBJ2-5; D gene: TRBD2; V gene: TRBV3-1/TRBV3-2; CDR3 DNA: TGTGCCAGCAGCCCCGGACTAGCCCAAGAGACCCAGTACTTC; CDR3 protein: CASSPGLAQETQYF
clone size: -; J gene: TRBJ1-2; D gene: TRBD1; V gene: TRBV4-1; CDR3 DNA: TGCGCCAGCAGCCTCTACAGGGGGGAGCCCTATGGCTACACCTTC; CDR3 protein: CASSLYRGEPYGYTF
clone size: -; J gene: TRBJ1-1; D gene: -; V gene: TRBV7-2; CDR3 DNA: TGTGCCAGCAGCTTTTCCCCGTGGGAGGACACTGAAGCTTTCTTT; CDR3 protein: CASSFSPWEDTEAFF
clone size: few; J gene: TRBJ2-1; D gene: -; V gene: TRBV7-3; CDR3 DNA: TGTGCCAGCAGCCCGCCCGGGACAAGGGAGCAGTTCTTC; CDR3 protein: CASSPPGTREQFF
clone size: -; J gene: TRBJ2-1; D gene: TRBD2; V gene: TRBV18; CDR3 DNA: TGTGCCAGCTCACCCCTAGCGGTTTACAATGAGCAGTTCTTC; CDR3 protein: CASSPLAVYNEQFF
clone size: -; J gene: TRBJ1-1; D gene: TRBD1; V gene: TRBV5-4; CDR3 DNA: TGTGCCAGCAGCTGGGGACAGGGAGGGGGCACTGAAGCTTTCTTT; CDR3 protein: CASSWGQGGGTEAFF
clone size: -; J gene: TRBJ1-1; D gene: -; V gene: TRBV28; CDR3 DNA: TGTGCCAGCAGTTTGAGAGGGGGTATTGAAGCTTTCTTT; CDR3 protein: CASSLRGGIEAFF
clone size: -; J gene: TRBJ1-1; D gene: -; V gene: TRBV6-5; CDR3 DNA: TGTGCCAGCAGCCTCTCCGGACACCTGAACACTGAAGCTTTCTTT; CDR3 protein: CASSLSGHLNTEAFF
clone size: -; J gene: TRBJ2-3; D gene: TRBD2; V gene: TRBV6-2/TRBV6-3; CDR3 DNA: TGTGCCAGCAGTCCCCCCGGGGGGGGGCGGGTAGATACGCAGTATTTT; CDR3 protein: CASSPPGGGRVDTQYF
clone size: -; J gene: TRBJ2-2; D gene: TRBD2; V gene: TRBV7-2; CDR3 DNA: TGTGCCAGCAGCCCTACTAGCGGGAGGGCCACCGGGGAGCTGTTTTTT; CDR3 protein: CASSPTSGRATGELFF
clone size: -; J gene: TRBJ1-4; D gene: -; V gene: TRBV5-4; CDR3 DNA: TGTGCCAGCAGCTTGGCCACCGGGGGGGCGGATAATGAAAAACTGTTTTTT; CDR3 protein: CASSLATGGADNEKLFF
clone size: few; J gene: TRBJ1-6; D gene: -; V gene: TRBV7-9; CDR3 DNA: TGTGCCAGCAGCTCCGGCGGGGGTAATAATTCACCCCTCCACTTT; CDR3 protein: CASSSGGGNNSPLHF
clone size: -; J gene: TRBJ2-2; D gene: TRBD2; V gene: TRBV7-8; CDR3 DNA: TGTGCCAGCAGCCTCAGCGGGAGGAGGGACACCGGGGAGCTGTTTTTT; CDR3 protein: CASSLSGRRDTGELFF
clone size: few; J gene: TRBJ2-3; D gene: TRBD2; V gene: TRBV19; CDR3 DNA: TGTGCCAGTAGTACCGGGACTAGCGGGATCACAGATACGCAGTATTTT; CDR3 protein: CASSTGTSGITDTQYF
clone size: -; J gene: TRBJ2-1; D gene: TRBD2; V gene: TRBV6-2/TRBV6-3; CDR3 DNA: TGTGCCAGCAGTTACTTCATCTACGGGGGGAATGAGCAGTTCTTC; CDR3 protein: CASSYFIYGGNEQFF
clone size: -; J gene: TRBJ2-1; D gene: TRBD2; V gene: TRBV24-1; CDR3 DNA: TGTGCCACCAGTGATTTGTCGAGCGGGAGTAACAATGAGCAGTTCTTC; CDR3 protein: CATSDLSSGSNNEQFF
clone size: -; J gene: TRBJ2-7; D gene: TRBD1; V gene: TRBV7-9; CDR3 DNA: TGTGCCAGCAGCGCAAGACAGGGGGCTACCTACGAGCAGTACTTC; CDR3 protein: CASSARQGATYEQYF
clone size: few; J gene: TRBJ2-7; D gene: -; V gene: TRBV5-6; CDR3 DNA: TGTGCCAGCAGCTTACAGGGTATCGAGCAGTACTTC; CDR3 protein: CASSLQGIEQYF
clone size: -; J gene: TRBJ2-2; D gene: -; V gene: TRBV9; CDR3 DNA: TGTGCCAGCAGCGTAGGGACTGGGCAGGGGATTCAGACCGGGGAGCTGTTTTTT; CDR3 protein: CASSVGTGQGIQTGELFF
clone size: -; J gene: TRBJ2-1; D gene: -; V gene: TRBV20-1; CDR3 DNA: TGCAGTGCTAGTCTTACAGGGAGTGAGCAGTTCTTC; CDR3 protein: CSASLTGSEQFF
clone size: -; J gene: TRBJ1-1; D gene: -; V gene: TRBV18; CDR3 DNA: TGTGCCAGCTCCCCCGGGGACGGAGGGACTGAAGCTTTCTTT; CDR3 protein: CASSPGDGGTEAFF
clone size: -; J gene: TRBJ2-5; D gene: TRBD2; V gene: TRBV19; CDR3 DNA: TGTGCCAGTAGCCCGGGAGGTGGAGAGACCCAGTACTTC; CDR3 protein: CASSPGGGETQYF
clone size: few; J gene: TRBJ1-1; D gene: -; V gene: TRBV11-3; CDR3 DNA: TGTGCCAGCAGCTTAATGACAGGCATGAACACTGAAGCTTTCTTT; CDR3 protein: CASSLMTGMNTEAFF